This TCR beta chain appears in the sequencing data of a study of T cells in Graves' hyperthyroidism and ophthalmopathy. In this sample, this clonotype turned up many times. There were TCR beta CDR3 regions amplified from RNA transcripts. The HTBI set primed first-round TCR CDR3 RT-PCR. TCRdb re-called the multiplex PCR reads through MiXCR, storing one row per CDR3 protein. This table holds 330,000 or so distinct CDR3 sequences, 15% to 20% found once. The CDR3 is made up of 15 amino acids. Germline values: CDR1 DFQATT, CDR2 SNEGSKA (reference sequence). V was clipped by 3 bases and J by 0 bases, with 12 bases between them.

The sample consisted of blood. The rearrangement joins TRBV20-1 to TRBJ1-5, with a tentative D call TRBD1 (5 bases). This sequence was found in a woman aged 40 to 50 with Graves' ophthalmopathy. CDR3: CSARETEDSNQPQHF. The CDR3 nucleotides read TGCAGTGCTAGGGAGACAGAAGATAGCAATCAGCCCCAGCATTTT.